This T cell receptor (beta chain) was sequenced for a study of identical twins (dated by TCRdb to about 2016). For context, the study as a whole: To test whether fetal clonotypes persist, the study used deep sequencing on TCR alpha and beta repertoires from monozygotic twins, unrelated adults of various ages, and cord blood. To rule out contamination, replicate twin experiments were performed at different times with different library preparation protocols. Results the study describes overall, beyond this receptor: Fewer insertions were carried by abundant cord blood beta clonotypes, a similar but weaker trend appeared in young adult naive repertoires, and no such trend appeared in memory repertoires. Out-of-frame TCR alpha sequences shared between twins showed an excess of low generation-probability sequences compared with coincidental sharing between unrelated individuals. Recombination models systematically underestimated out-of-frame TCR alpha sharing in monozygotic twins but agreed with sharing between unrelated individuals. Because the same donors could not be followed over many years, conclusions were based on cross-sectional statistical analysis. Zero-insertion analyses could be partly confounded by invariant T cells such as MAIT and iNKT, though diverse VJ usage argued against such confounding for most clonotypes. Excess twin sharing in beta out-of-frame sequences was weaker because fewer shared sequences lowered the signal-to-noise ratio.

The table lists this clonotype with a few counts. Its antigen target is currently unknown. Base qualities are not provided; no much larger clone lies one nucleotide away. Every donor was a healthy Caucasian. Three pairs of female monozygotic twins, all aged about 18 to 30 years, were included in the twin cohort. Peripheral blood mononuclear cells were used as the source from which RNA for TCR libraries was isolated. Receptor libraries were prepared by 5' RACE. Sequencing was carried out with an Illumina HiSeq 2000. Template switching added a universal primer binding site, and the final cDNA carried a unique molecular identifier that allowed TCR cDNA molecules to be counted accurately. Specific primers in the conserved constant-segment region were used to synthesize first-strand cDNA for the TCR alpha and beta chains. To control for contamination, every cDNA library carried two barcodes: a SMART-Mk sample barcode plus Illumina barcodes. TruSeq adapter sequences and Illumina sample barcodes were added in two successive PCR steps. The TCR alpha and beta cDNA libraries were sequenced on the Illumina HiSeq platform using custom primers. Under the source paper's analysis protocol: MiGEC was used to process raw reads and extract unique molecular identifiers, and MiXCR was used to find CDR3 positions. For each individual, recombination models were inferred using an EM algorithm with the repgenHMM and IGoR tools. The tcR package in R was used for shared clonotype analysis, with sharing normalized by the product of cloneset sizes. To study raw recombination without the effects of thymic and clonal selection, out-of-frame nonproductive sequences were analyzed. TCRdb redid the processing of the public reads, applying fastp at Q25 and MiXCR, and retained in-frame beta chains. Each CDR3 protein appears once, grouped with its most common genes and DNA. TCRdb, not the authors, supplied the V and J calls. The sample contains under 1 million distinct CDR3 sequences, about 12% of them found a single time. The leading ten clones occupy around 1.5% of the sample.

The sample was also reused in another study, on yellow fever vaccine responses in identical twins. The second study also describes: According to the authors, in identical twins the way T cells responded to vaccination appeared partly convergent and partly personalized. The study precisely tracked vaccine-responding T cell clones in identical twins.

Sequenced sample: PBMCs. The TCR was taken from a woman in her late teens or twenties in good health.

The CDR3 loop reads CASNDRGPDGYTF. The DNA is TGTGCCAGCAACGACAGGGGGCCTGATGGCTACACCTTC. The V and J genes are TRBV12-3 or TRBV12-4 and TRBJ1-2, and 10 junction bases match TRBD1. The germline V and J ends show losses of 7 bases and 6 bases respectively, and no gene match explains 5 bases of the junction. From the cysteine up to the phenylalanine, the CDR3 has a length of 13 residues. Only the CDR3 part of the read is kept: 39 bases, read in frame from the first base.